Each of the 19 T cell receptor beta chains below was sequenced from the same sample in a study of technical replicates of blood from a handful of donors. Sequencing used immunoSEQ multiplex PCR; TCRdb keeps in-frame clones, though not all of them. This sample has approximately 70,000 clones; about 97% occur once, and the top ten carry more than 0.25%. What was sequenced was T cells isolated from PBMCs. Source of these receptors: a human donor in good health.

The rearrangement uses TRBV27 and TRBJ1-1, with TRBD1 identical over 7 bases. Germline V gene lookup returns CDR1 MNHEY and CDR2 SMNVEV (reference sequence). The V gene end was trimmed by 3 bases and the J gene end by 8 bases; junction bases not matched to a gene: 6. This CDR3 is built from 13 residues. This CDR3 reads CASSLTGYLEAFF. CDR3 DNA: TGTGCCAGCAGTTTGACAGGGTATTTGGAAGCTTTCTTT.

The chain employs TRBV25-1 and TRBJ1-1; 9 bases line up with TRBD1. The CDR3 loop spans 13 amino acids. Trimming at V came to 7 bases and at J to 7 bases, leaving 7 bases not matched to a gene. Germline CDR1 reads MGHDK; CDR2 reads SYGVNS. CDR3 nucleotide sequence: TGTGCCAGCACACCGGGACAGGGATATGAAGCTTTCTTT. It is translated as CASTPGQGYEAFF.

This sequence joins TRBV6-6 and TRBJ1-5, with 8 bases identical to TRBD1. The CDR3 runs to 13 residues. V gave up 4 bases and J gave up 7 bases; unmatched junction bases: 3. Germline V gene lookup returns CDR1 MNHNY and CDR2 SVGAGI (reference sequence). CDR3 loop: CASSFGQGQPQHF. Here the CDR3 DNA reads TGTGCCAGCAGTTTTGGACAGGGCCAGCCCCAGCATTTT.

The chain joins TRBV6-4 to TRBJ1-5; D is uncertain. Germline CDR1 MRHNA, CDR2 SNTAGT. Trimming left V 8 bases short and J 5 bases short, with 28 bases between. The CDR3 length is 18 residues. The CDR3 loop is CASGPRLYEGNWHQPQHF. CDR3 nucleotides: TGTGCCAGCGGCCCAAGATTGTATGAGGGCAACTGGCATCAGCCCCAGCATTTT.

The DNA of the CDR3 is TGTGCCAGCAGTGAAAGTAACGGGAGTTACGAGCAGTACTTC. Residues: CASSESNGSYEQYF. The J gene is TRBJ2-7, the V gene TRBV2; weak D call: TRBD2 (6 bases). The CDR3 length is 14 residues. The germline V and J ends were trimmed by 2 bases and 4 bases, with 12 bases remaining between them. CDR1 is SNHLY, CDR2 FYNNEI, per germline.

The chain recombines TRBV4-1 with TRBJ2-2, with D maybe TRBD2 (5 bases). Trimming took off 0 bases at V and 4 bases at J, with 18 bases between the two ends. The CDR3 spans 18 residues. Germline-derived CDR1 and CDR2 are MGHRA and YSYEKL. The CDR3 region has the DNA TGCGCCAGCAGCCAAGAACTTAAGGATTCTAGCAGCACCGGGGAGCTGTTTTTT. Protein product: CASSQELKDSSSTGELFF.

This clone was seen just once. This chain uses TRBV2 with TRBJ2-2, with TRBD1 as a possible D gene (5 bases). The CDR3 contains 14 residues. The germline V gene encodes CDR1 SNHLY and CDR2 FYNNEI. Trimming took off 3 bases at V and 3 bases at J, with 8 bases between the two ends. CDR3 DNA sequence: TGTGCCAGCAGTGACAGGGAAGACACCGGGGAGCTGTTTTTT. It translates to CASSDREDTGELFF.

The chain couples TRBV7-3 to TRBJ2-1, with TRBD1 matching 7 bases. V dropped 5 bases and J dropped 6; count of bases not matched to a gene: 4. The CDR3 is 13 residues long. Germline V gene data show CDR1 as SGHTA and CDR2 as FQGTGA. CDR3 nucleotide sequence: TGTGCCAGCAGCACAAGACAGGGCAATGAGCAGTTCTTC. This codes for CASSTRQGNEQFF.

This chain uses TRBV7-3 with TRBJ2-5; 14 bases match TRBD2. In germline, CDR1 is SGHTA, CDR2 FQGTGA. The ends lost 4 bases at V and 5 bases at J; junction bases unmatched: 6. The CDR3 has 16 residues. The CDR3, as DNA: TGTGCCAGCAGCTCTAGACTAGCGGGAGGGTTGGAGACCCAGTACTTC. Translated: CASSSRLAGGLETQYF.

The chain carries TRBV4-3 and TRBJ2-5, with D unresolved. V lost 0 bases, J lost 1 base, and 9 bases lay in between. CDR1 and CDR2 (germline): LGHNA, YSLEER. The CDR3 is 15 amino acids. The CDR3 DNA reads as TGCGCCAGCAGCCAAGATTTTAACAGCCAAGAGACCCAGTACTTC. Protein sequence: CASSQDFNSQETQYF.

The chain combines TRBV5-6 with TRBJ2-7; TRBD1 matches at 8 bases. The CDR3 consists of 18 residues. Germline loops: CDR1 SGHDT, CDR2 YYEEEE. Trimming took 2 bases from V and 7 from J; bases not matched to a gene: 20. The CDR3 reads CASSLGQGRGRLLQEQYF. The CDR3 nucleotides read TGTGCCAGCAGCTTAGGACAGGGAAGGGGTAGATTACTACAGGAGCAGTACTTC. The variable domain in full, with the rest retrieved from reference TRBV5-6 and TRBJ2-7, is DAGVTQSPTHLIKTRGQQVTLRCSPKSGHDTVSWYQQALGQGPQFIFQYYEEEERQRGNFPDRFSGHQFPNYSSELNVNALLLGDSALYLCASSLGQGRGRLLQEQYFGPGTRLTVT.

DNA of the CDR3: TGTGCCAGCAGTGATTACGCCCGCGGGAGGGGGAATGAGCAGTTCTTC. Encoded protein: CASSDYARGRGNEQFF. The V call is TRBV2, the J call TRBJ2-1; 9 nucleotides match TRBD2. The CDR3 is 16 residues long. The ends lost 3 bases at V and 7 bases at J; junction bases unmatched: 10. Germline V lookup: CDR1 SNHLY, CDR2 FYNNEI.

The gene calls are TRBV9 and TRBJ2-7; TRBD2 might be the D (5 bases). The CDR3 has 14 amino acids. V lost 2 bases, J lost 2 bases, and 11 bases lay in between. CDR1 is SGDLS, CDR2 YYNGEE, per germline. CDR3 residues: CASSVALAPYEQYF. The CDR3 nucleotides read TGTGCCAGCAGCGTGGCCTTAGCGCCCTACGAGCAGTACTTC. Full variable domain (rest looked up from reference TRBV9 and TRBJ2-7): DSGVTQTPKHLITATGQRVTLRCSPRSGDLSVYWYQQSLDQGLQFLIQYYNGEERAKGNILERFSAQQFPDLHSELNLSSLELGDSALYFCASSVALAPYEQYFGPGTRLTVT.

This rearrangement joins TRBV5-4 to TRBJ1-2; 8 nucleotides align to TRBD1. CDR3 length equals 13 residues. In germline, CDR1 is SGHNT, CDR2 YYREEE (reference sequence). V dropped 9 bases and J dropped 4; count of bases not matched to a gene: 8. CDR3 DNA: TGTGCCATCAACATGACAGGGGTCTATGGCTACACCTTC. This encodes CAINMTGVYGYTF.

DNA of the CDR3: TGTGCCAGCAGCTTAGCGCTAAACAGGGCAAGGGACACTGAAGCTTTCTTT. It translates to CASSLALNRARDTEAFF. This chain connects TRBV7-9 to TRBJ1-1; tentatively, D is TRBD1 (6 bases). The CDR3 is 17 amino acids. CDR1 and CDR2 (germline): SEHNR, FQNEAQ (reference sequence). The germline V and J ends were trimmed by 0 bases and 3 bases, with 17 bases remaining between them.

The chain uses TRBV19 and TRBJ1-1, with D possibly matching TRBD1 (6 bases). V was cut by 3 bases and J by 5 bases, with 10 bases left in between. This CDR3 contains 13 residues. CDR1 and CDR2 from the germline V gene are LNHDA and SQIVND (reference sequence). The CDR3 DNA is TGTGCCAGTAGTATTCGACAGGTAACTGAAGCTTTCTTT. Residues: CASSIRQVTEAFF.

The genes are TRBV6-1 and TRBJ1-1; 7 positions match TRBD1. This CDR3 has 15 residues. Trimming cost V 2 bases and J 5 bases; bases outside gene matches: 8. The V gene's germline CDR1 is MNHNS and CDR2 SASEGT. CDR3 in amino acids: CASSEFSGGWTEAFF. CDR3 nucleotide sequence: TGTGCCAGCAGTGAATTCTCAGGGGGTTGGACTGAAGCTTTCTTT.

The CDR3 is CASSLEGDGYGYTF. In DNA form, the CDR3 reads TGTGCCAGCAGCTTAGAGGGGGACGGCTATGGCTACACCTTC. This chain connects TRBV13 to TRBJ1-2, with a tentative D call TRBD1 (6 bases). V was pared by 1 base and J by 4 bases, with 10 bases between. CDR3 length: 14 residues. Looked up from germline, CDR1 is PRHDT and CDR2 is FYEKMQ (reference sequence).

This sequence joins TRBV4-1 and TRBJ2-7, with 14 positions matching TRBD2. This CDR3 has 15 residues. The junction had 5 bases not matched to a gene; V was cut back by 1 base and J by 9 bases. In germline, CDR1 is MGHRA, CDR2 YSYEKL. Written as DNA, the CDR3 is TGCGCCAGCAGCCAAGGGGGGACTAGCGGGAGTAGGCAGTACTTC. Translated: CASSQGGTSGSRQYF.